This T cell receptor (beta chain) was identified during a study of T cells in Graves' hyperthyroidism and ophthalmopathy. Findings and caveats of the study: Among clonotypes expanded in thyroid above 0.001, most were also found in blood.

This clonotype was counted many times. Its specificity is not known. J gave up 8 bases and V 5 bases, and 14 bases lay outside the gene matches. Germline V CDR1 and CDR2: SGHAT, FQNNGV. The CDR3 spans 16 residues. Amplification of TCR beta CDR3 regions was performed using RNA transcripts as template. The primer set for the first-round RT-PCR of the TCR CDR3 was HTBI. TCRdb passed the multiplex PCR reads through MiXCR, listing each CDR3 protein once. The sample has some 350,000 distinct CDR3 sequences; approximately 14% are singletons. V gene TRBV11-2 combines with J gene TRBJ1-4; TRBD1 agrees at 7 bases. The clonotype comes from a woman between 18 and 30 years old with Graves' hyperthyroidism that later progressed to Graves' ophthalmopathy. The sample taken for sequencing was blood. CDR3 nucleotides: TGTGCCAGCAGCGAGCGACAGGGAATGGACTGGGAAAAACTGTTTTTT. Translation: CASSERQGMDWEKLFF.